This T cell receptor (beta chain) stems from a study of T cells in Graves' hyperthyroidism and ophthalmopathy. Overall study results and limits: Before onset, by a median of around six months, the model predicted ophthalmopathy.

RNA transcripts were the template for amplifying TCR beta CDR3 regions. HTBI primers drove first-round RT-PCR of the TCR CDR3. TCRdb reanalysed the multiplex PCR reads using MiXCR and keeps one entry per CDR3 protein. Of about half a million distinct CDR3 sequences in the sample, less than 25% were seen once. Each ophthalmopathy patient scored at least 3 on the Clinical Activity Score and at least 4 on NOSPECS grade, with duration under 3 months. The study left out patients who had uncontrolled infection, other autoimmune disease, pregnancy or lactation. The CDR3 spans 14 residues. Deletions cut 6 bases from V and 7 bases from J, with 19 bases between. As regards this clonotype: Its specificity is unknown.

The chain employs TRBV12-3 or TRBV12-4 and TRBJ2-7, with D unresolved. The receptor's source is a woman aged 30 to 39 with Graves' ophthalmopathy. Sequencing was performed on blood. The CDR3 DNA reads TGTGCCAGCAGCCTAAGGGTGAGCCGTAAGGAGCAGTACTTC. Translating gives CASSLRVSRKEQYF.